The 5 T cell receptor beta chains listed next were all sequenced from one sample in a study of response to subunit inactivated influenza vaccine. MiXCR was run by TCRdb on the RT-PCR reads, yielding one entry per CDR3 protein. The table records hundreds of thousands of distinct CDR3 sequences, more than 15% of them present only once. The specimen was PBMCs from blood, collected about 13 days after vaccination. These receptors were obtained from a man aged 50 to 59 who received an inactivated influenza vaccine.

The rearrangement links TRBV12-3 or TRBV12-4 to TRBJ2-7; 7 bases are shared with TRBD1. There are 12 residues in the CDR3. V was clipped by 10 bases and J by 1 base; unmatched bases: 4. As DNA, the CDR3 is TGTGCCACCACGGGACAGTCCTACGAGCAGTACTTC. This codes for CATTGQSYEQYF.

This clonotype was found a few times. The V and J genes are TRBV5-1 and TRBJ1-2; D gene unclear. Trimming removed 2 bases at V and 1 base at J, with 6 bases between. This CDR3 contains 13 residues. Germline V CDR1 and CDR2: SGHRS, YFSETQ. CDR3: CASSLGLNYGYTF. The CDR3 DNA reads TGCGCCAGCAGCTTAGGGCTTAACTATGGCTACACCTTC.

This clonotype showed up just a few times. The CDR3 sequence: CAWSSGGEAHEQYF. The CDR3, as DNA: TGTGCCTGGAGTAGCGGGGGGGAGGCCCACGAGCAGTACTTC. V is TRBV30 and J is TRBJ2-7; 10 bases align to TRBD2. The CDR3 totals 14 residues. Germline V CDR1 and CDR2: GTSNPN, SVGIG (reference sequence). J gave up 5 bases and V 2 bases, and 6 bases lay outside the gene matches.

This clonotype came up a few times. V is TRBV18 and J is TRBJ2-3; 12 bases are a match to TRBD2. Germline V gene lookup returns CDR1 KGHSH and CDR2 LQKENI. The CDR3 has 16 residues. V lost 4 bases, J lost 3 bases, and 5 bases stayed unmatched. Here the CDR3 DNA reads TGTGCCAGCTCACGAAGACTAGCGGGAGCGACAGATACGCAGTATTTT. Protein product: CASSRRLAGATDTQYF.

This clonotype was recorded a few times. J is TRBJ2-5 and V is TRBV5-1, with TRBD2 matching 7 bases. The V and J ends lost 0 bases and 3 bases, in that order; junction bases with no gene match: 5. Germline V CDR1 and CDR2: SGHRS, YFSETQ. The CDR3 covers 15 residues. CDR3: CASSLDGGMEETQYF. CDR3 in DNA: TGCGCCAGCAGCTTGGACGGGGGGATGGAAGAGACCCAGTACTTC. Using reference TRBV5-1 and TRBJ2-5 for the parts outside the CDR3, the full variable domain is KAGVTQTPRYLIKTRGQQVTLSCSPISGHRSVSWYQQTPGQGLQFLFEYFSETQRNKGNFPGRFSGRQFSNSRSEMNVSTLELGDSALYLCASSLDGGMEETQYFGPGTRLLVL.